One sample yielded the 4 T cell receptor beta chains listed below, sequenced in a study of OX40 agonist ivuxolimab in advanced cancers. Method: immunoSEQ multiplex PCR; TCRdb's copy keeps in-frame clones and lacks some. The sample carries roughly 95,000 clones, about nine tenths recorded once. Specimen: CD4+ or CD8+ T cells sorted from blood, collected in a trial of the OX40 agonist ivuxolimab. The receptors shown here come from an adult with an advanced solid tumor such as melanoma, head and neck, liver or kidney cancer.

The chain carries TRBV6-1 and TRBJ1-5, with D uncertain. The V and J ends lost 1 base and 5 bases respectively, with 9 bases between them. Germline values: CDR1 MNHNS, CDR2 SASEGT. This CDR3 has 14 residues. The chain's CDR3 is CASSEVRTDQPQHF. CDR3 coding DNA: TGTGCCAGCAGTGAAGTAAGGACTGATCAGCCCCAGCATTTT.

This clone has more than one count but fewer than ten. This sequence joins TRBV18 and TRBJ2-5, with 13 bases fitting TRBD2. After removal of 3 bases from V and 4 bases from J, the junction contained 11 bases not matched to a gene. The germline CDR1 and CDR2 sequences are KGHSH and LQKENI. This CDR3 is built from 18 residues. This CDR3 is CASSPPPGTSGISETQYF. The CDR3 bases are TGTGCCAGCTCACCCCCCCCAGGGACTAGCGGGATTTCAGAGACCCAGTACTTC. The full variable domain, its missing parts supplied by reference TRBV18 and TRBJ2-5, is NAGVMQNPRHLVRRRGQEARLRCSPMKGHSHVYWYRQLPEEGLKFMVYLQKENIIDESGMPKERFSAEFPKEGPSILRIQQVVRGDSAAYFCASSPPPGTSGISETQYFGPGTRLLVL.

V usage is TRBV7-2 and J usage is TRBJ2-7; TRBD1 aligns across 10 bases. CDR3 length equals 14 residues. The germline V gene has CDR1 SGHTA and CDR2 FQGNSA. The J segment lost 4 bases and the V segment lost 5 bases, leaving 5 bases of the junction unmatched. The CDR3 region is CASSRQGALYEQYF. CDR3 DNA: TGTGCCAGCAGCCGACAGGGGGCGCTTTACGAGCAGTACTTC.

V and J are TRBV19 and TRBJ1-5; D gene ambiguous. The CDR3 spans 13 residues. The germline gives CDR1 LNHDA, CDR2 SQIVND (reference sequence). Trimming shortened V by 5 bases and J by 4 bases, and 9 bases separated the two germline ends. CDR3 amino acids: CASSGEANQPQHF. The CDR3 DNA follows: TGTGCCAGTAGTGGGGAGGCGAATCAGCCCCAGCATTTT.